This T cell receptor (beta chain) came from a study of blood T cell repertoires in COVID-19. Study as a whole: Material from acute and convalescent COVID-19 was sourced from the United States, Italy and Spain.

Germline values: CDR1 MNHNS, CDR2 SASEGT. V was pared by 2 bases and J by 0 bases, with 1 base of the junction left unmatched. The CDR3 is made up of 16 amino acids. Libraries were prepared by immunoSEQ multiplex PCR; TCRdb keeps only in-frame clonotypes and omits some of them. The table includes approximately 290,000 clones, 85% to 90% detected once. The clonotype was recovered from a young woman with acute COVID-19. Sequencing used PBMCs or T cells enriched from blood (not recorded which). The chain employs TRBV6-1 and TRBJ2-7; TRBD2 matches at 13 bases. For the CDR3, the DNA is TGTGCCAGCAGTGAACGGACTAGCGGGAGCTCCTACGAGCAGTACTTC. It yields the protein CASSERTSGSSYEQYF.